This T cell receptor (beta chain) appears in the sequencing data of a study of T cells in localized non-small cell lung cancer. Study-level points and caveats: Uninvolved adjacent lung showed the highest T cell clonality, exceeding tumor. The appearance of a median approximately 60 of the top 100 tumor clones was seen in adjacent lung.

Libraries were prepared by immunoSEQ multiplex PCR; TCRdb keeps only in-frame clonotypes and omits some of them. Seen here are approximately 26,000 clones, about 81% observed once, and the top ten hold around 4.1%. This clone was counted once. Its antigen is unknown. Germline assignment: CDR1 MNHNS and CDR2 SASEGT. This CDR3 comprises 15 residues. V dropped 6 bases and J dropped 4 bases, with 13 bases sitting between them. The sequencing here drew on peripheral blood, taken before any cancer treatment. The receptor comes from a woman aged 35 to 75 with stage I lung adenocarcinoma. The rearrangement joins TRBV6-1 to TRBJ2-6; D not certain. The CDR3 DNA is TGTGCCAGCAGCAGAAGGGTCTCCGGGGCCAACGTCCTGACTTTC. Protein sequence: CASSRRVSGANVLTF.